This T cell receptor beta chain emerged from a study of blood T cell repertoires in COVID-19. Across the whole study: T cells, B-cell-depleted T cells, or PBMCs provided the cDNA or gDNA that served as material.

Here immunoSEQ multiplex PCR was the method, and the copy in TCRdb shows in-frame clones only, minus some. The sample shows about 59,000 clones, 80% of them seen only once. The V gene's germline CDR1 is SNHLY and CDR2 FYNNEI. V was cut by 7 bases and J by 4 bases, with 19 bases left in between. The CDR3 runs 15 residues. Sequenced input: peripheral blood. The chain joins TRBV2 to TRBJ1-2, with a weak D call TRBD1 (6 bases). This TCR was recovered from a man between 60 and 75 years old with acute or convalescent COVID-19. The CDR3 spells CASTGRGGPTYGYTF. CDR3 DNA: TGTGCCAGCACCGGGAGGGGGGGACCTACCTATGGCTACACCTTC.